This T cell receptor (beta chain) appears in the sequencing data of a study of early T cells in non-severe SARS-CoV-2 infection. TCRdb re-called the 5' RACE reads through MiXCR, storing one row per CDR3 protein. The table includes roughly 53,000 distinct CDR3 sequences, 10% detected once. Ten or more counts support this clonotype. The sample taken for sequencing was whole blood. This clonotype originated in an adult who was a healthcare worker with PCR-confirmed SARS-CoV-2 infection or an uninfected control (not recorded which).

The chain's CDR3 is CASSRDALGYTF. DNA for the CDR3: TGTGCCAGCAGCCGGGACGCCCTTGGCTACACCTTC. V usage is TRBV12-3 or TRBV12-4 and J usage is TRBJ1-2; perhaps TRBD1 as D (5 bases). Deletions cut 6 bases from V and 7 bases from J, with 12 bases between. The CDR3 runs 12 residues.